These 21 T cell receptor beta chains were sequenced from one sample in a study of cytotoxic CD8 clonotypes in ibrutinib-treated CLL. Sequencing used immunoSEQ multiplex PCR; TCRdb keeps in-frame clones, though not all of them. The data contain roughly 28,000 clones, 75% to 85% of them singletons. The starting material was PBMCs, obtained after 24 months of ibrutinib treatment. The receptor set was obtained from a human donor with chronic lymphocytic leukemia.

V is TRBV9 and J is TRBJ2-5; D call uncertain. With 2 bases removed from V and 4 bases from J, the gap between germline ends came to 9 bases. This CDR3 contains 13 residues. Germline loops: CDR1 SGDLS, CDR2 YYNGEE. DNA for the CDR3: TGTGCCAGCAGCGTCCTGATCGGAGAGACCCAGTACTTC. Its protein is CASSVLIGETQYF. Full variable domain (rest looked up from reference TRBV9 and TRBJ2-5): DSGVTQTPKHLITATGQRVTLRCSPRSGDLSVYWYQQSLDQGLQFLIQYYNGEERAKGNILERFSAQQFPDLHSELNLSSLELGDSALYFCASSVLIGETQYFGPGTRLLVL.

The chain recombines TRBV6-6 with TRBJ1-5; D call uncertain. This CDR3 has 13 amino acids. Trimming removed 6 bases at V and 4 bases at J, with 10 bases between. The germline V gene has CDR1 MNHNY and CDR2 SVGAGI (reference sequence). CDR3 residues: CASREGLNQPQHF. CDR3 in DNA: TGTGCCAGCAGGGAAGGCCTAAATCAGCCCCAGCATTTT.

V is TRBV6-1 and J is TRBJ2-5; the match to TRBD1 covers 9 bases. This CDR3 is built from 20 residues. V shed 1 base, J shed 5 bases, and the junction held 20 bases outside the gene matches. Germline V CDR1 and CDR2: MNHNS, SASEGT. As DNA, the CDR3 is TGTGCCAGCAGTGAAGAATCCGCATTTTCCTGGACAGGGGAAGTGGAGACCCAGTACTTC. Amino acid sequence: CASSEESAFSWTGEVETQYF.

The V and J genes are TRBV6-5 and TRBJ2-3; no definite D call. From germline, CDR1 is MNHEY and CDR2 SVGAGI. This CDR3 region has 14 residues. V lost 0 bases, J lost 5 bases, and 9 bases lay in between. The CDR3 reads CASSYSRGGDTQYF. CDR3 bases: TGTGCCAGCAGTTACTCGAGAGGCGGAGATACGCAGTATTTT.

The chain uses TRBV9 and TRBJ2-1, with a tentative D call TRBD2 (6 bases). The length of the CDR3 is 13 residues. Germline CDR1 and CDR2: SGDLS and YYNGEE. V lost 3 bases to trimming and J lost 10 bases, with 14 bases between them. The CDR3 DNA sequence: TGTGCCAGCAGCGCGACAGCGGAGGGGGAGCAGTTCTTC. This sequence encodes CASSATAEGEQFF.

The chain is built from TRBV9 and TRBJ2-2; D uncertain. Germline CDR1 SGDLS, CDR2 YYNGEE. The V end was cut by 0 bases, the J end by 1 base, with 7 bases between. This CDR3 spans 15 amino acids. This CDR3 reads CASSVATRNTGELFF. The CDR3 DNA is TGTGCCAGCAGCGTAGCTACCCGGAACACCGGGGAGCTGTTTTTT.

This chain links TRBV11-2 with TRBJ2-5, with TRBD1 as a possible D gene (5 bases). The CDR3 spans 15 residues. With 0 bases removed from V and 5 bases from J, the gap between germline ends came to 13 bases. Germline CDR1 and CDR2: SGHAT and FQNNGV. CDR3 DNA: TGTGCCAGCAGCTTAGAGCACAGGATGATGGAGACCCAGTACTTC. This translates into CASSLEHRMMETQYF.

This clone was found a few times. The genes are TRBV19 and TRBJ1-5, with a tentative D call TRBD1 (5 bases). V lost 11 bases, J lost 7 bases, and 18 bases lay in between. The germline CDR1 and CDR2 sequences are LNHDA and SQIVND (reference sequence). There are 13 residues in the CDR3. Written as DNA, the CDR3 is TGTGCCTCTTCCAGGACATCAGGGCAGCCCCAGCATTTT. This translates into CASSRTSGQPQHF.

V and J are TRBV5-4 and TRBJ2-3; D unresolved. Germline CDR1 SGHNT, CDR2 YYREEE (reference sequence). CDR3 length: 15 residues. V was clipped by 5 bases and J by 0 bases, with 13 bases between them. Written as DNA, the CDR3 is TGTGCCAGCAGACCACTACCTGGTAGCACAGATACGCAGTATTTT. This encodes CASRPLPGSTDTQYF.

The gene calls are TRBV4-1 and TRBJ2-7; TRBD1 agrees at 7 bases. Germline CDR1 reads MGHRA; CDR2 reads YSYEKL. The CDR3 has 15 amino acids. Unmatched junction bases numbered 3, after V lost 1 base and J lost 0 bases. The CDR3 DNA reads as TGCGCCAGCAGCCAAGTCCGGGACAGCTCCTACGAGCAGTACTTC. Translation: CASSQVRDSSYEQYF.

As to this clone: Other DNA sequences in the same sample also yield this CDR3. The V gene is TRBV6-6, the J gene TRBJ2-7; D is unclear. V was clipped by 0 bases and J by 1 base, with 1 base between them. From germline, CDR1 is MNHNY and CDR2 SVGAGI (reference sequence). The CDR3 has 12 residues. The CDR3 loop reads CASSYSSYEQYF. CDR3 nucleotides: TGTGCCAGCAGTTACTCGTCCTACGAGCAGTACTTC.

This sequence joins TRBV28 and TRBJ1-2; TRBD1 might be the D (6 bases). The CDR3 has 13 amino acids. Trimming removed 4 bases at V and 1 base at J, with 7 bases between. Looked up from germline, CDR1 is MDHEN and CDR2 is SYDVKM. DNA for the CDR3: TGTGCCAGCAGTTCACAGGGTAACTATGGCTACACCTTC. Protein product: CASSSQGNYGYTF.

This clone was counted once. The chain joins TRBV2 to TRBJ2-7; the D gene is possibly TRBD2 (6 bases). From germline, CDR1 is SNHLY and CDR2 FYNNEI. The CDR3 is 12 residues long. Trimming took off 8 bases at V and 0 bases at J, with 8 bases between the two ends. CDR3 in amino acids: CASGGFSYEQYF. For the CDR3, the DNA is TGTGCCAGCGGAGGGTTCTCCTACGAGCAGTACTTC.

This clone turned up a few times. V usage is TRBV27 and J usage is TRBJ2-3; D is perhaps TRBD2 (5 bases). This CDR3 is built from 14 residues. CDR1 is MNHEY and CDR2 is SMNVEV in the germline V gene (reference sequence). Trimming pared 6 bases from V and 0 bases from J, leaving 10 bases between. Written as DNA, the CDR3 is TGTGCCAGCAGACCGGGATCTAGCACAGATACGCAGTATTTT. Protein sequence: CASRPGSSTDTQYF.

This clone was found once. The genes are TRBV7-3 and TRBJ2-5; D remains ambiguous. In germline, CDR1 is SGHTA, CDR2 FQGTGA. The CDR3 is 13 amino acids. V was shortened by 5 bases and J by 1 base, with 8 bases between the two germline ends. This chain's CDR3 is CASSLGPQETQYF. The CDR3, as DNA: TGTGCCAGCAGCCTAGGGCCCCAAGAGACCCAGTACTTC.

CDR3 residues: CASSFLGTDTEAFF. As DNA, the CDR3 is TGTGCCAGCAGCTTTTTAGGGACCGACACTGAAGCTTTCTTT. This chain links TRBV7-3 with TRBJ1-1; perhaps TRBD1 as D (5 bases). V was shortened by 3 bases and J by 3 bases, with 11 bases between the two germline ends. The CDR3 consists of 14 residues. From germline, CDR1 is SGHTA and CDR2 FQGTGA.

This clone was observed once. V is TRBV20-1 and J is TRBJ1-2; D is unclear. Per germline, CDR1 DFQATT and CDR2 SNEGSKA (reference sequence). V was trimmed by 3 bases and J by 2 bases, leaving 4 bases between them. The CDR3 has 11 amino acids. CDR3 nucleotide sequence: TGCAGTGCTAGTCCCAACTATGGCTACACCTTC. It encodes CSASPNYGYTF.

The J gene is TRBJ2-5, the V gene TRBV6-6, with 7 bases aligning to TRBD1. The CDR3 contains 15 residues. Germline CDR1 MNHNY, CDR2 SVGAGI (reference sequence). V gave up 6 bases and J gave up 1 base; unmatched junction bases: 8. The CDR3 region has the DNA TGTGCCAGCAGGGCAGGGACAGCACTCCAAGAGACCCAGTACTTC. This sequence encodes CASRAGTALQETQYF.

The sample holds one count of this clone. The rearrangement links TRBV2 to TRBJ2-1, with TRBD2 matching over 11 bases. This CDR3 has 15 amino acids. J gave up 9 bases and V 8 bases, and 12 bases lay outside the gene matches. Germline CDR1 and CDR2: SNHLY and FYNNEI. Here the CDR3 reads CASAKLAGVRSEQFF. CDR3 nucleotide sequence: TGTGCCAGCGCCAAACTAGCGGGGGTTAGAAGTGAGCAGTTCTTC.

V usage is TRBV14 and J usage is TRBJ2-2; unclear D gene. In germline, CDR1 is SGHDN, CDR2 FVKESK. The ends were cut back, 5 bases at V and 2 bases at J, with 6 bases in the middle. The CDR3 is 13 residues long. The CDR3 is CASSEINTGELFF. The CDR3 bases are TGTGCCAGCAGCGAGATAAACACCGGGGAGCTGTTTTTT.

The chain joins TRBV12-5 to TRBJ1-4; 8 bases are a match to TRBD1. V trimming: 0 bases; J trimming: 7 bases; junction bases outside the gene matches: 7. The V gene's germline CDR1 is LGHNT and CDR2 FRNRAP. This CDR3 comprises 16 residues. CDR3 region: CASGLVLDRAGEKLFF. The CDR3, as DNA: TGTGCTAGTGGTTTGGTGCTGGACAGGGCAGGTGAAAAACTGTTTTTT.